This entry is about one T cell receptor (beta chain). This CDR3 spans 15 amino acids. The V gene's germline CDR1 is MNHEY and CDR2 SVGAGI. Unmatched junction bases numbered 6, after V lost 2 bases and J lost 3 bases. The source of the sample is a study of blood T cell repertoires in COVID-19. In the study overall: Samples of COVID-19 (acute and convalescent) were obtained from the United States, Italy and Spain.

In the authors' workflow: Researchers report that nucleated cell counts were estimated from reference gene primer amplification. Assay used: immunoSEQ multiplex PCR; TCRdb lists only in-frame clones, some missing. That table furnishes V, J and clone size, whereas the DNA furnished D and trimming. The sample shows 130,000 or so clones, 70% to 90% of them seen only once. The rearrangement uses TRBV6-5 and TRBJ2-5; 7 nucleotides align to TRBD1. The sample consisted of peripheral blood. The receptor was isolated from a human donor in a cohort sampled during active COVID-19. DNA of the CDR3: TGTGCCAGCAGTTACGGAACGACAGGGAAAGAGACCCAGTACTTC. It codes for CASSYGTTGKETQYF.